This TCR beta chain was captured by sequencing in a study of post-analysis software for immune sequencing data. Study outcomes and limitations: Controls showed lower frequencies than patients for five or six TRBV segments, and TRBV5-6, TRBV5-1 and TRBV20-1 were among these. There was significantly lower normalized Chao1 diversity in multiple sclerosis patients than in controls.

Unique molecular identifiers had been added to the TCR beta cDNA libraries. TCRdb independently ran MiXCR on the PCR reads; one entry per CDR3 protein. The sample contains 500,000 to 600,000 distinct CDR3 sequences, 40% to 50% of which appear only once. Trimming took 4 bases from V and 7 from J; bases not matched to a gene: 12. The CDR3 is 17 amino acids. Germline CDR1 SQVTM, CDR2 ANQGSEA. In regard to this clonotype: What it recognizes is unknown.

This chain connects TRBV29-1 to TRBJ2-1, with 14 nucleotides matching TRBD2. Sequencing was performed on blood. The sequence was obtained from a girl between 10 and 17 years old with multiple sclerosis. CDR3 in DNA: TGCAGCGTTGCGGGGACTAGCGGGGGTAGAGGGCTGAATGAGCAGTTCTTC. This codes for CSVAGTSGGRGLNEQFF.